This T cell receptor (beta chain) derives from a study of a mutant IDH1 vaccine in newly diagnosed glioma. The wider study: Radiotherapy, temozolomide, or both had been given previously, and both were given to most. Whole-study findings and limits: Of all patients, roughly 93% showed vaccine-induced immune responses.

Assay used: immunoSEQ multiplex PCR; TCRdb lists only in-frame clones, some missing. Among about 98,000 clones listed, 70% to 90% were seen once. CDR1 is MGHRA, CDR2 YSYEKL, per germline. The CDR3 contains 14 residues. V was cut by 10 bases and J by 0 bases, with 16 bases left in between. Time point specified: baseline, week 1 (first vaccination visit). Noted treatment: pre-vaccination baseline after standard-of-care therapy. Astrocytomas that were new, WHO grade 3 or 4, IDH1-mutant and ATRX-lost were present in the donors. Note on this clone: Antigen unknown.

The rearrangement joins TRBV4-1 to TRBJ2-7; D possibly corresponds to TRBD2 (5 bases). This sequence was found in a woman aged 45-65 years with glioma. The specimen was PBMCs, collected from a glioma patient treated with radiotherapy, temozolomide or both. Here the CDR3 reads CATSSAVASYEQYF. The CDR3 DNA follows: TGCGCCACTAGCTCGGCGGTAGCCTCCTACGAGCAGTACTTC.